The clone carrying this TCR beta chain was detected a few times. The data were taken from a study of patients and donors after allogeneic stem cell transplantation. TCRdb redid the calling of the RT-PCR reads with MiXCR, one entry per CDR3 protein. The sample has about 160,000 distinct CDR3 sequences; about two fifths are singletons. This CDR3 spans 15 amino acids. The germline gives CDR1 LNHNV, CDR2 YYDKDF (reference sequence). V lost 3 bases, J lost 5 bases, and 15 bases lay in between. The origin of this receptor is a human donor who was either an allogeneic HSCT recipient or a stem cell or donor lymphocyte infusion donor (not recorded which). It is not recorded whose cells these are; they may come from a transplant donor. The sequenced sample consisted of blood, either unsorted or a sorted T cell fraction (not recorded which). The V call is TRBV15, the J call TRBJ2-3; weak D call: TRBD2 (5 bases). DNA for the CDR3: TGTGCCACCAGCAGCCTCCGGGGAAGGCAAGATACGCAGTATTTT. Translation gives CATSSLRGRQDTQYF.